This T cell receptor beta chain was identified in a study of tumor-infiltrating lymphocytes in primary liver carcinoma. Extraction also yielded germline DNA, while blood RNA was obtained from unsorted whole blood. This clonotype was detected a few times. This CDR3 spans 15 amino acids. V lost 11 bases to trimming and J lost 5 bases, with 22 bases between them. Germline V CDR1 and CDR2: SGHAT, FQNNGV. Researchers generated TCR beta cDNA from roughly 520 ng of total RNA, relying on a constant-region primer. Researchers made the TCR beta libraries by running three nested multiplex PCR rounds with slightly modified ARM-PCR. Investigators reported that the first two PCR rounds, at about 11 cycles each, used TRBV1-TRBV30 forward primers with a C-beta reverse primer. TCRdb reprocessed the multiplex PCR reads with MiXCR, giving one entry per CDR3 protein. The repertoire holds fewer than 350,000 distinct CDR3 sequences, almost 65% seen once, with about 6.5% in the top ten.

The sequence derives from a man aged 40-50 years with primary liver carcinoma and hepatitis B virus infection. The chain carries TRBV11-2 and TRBJ2-4, with D unresolved. The sequencing input was peripheral blood. The CDR3, as DNA: TGTGCCGGCAACTTAGATAGGATGTCACAAAACATTCAGTACTTC. Protein product: CAGNLDRMSQNIQYF.